This T cell receptor beta chain was recorded in a study of blood T cell repertoires in COVID-19. Whole-study context: There were acute and convalescent COVID-19 samples, and they came from the United States, Italy and Spain. PBMCs, B-cell-depleted T cells, or T cells provided the cDNA or gDNA that made up the material.

Study processing details: Reference gene primer amplification in the assay estimated nucleated cell counts. The repertoire was sequenced with immunoSEQ multiplex PCR; TCRdb's copy has only in-frame clones and lacks some. Clone size and the V and J calls come from that table; the DNA yielded D and trimming. The sample yields 55,000 to 90,000 clones, about 85% seen once. Sequenced sample: peripheral blood. The receptor comes from a man in his 70s with active COVID-19.

CDR3 sequence (DNA): TGTGCCACCAGGGCTTCGGGCGGGAAGGCAGATACGCAGTATTTT. It codes for CATRASGGKADTQYF. V usage is TRBV24-1 and J usage is TRBJ2-3; tentatively, D is TRBD2 (6 bases). The V gene lost 7 bases and the J gene lost 4 bases, with 17 bases spanning the gap. Germline V gene data show CDR1 as KGHDR and CDR2 as SFDVKD. This CDR3 is built from 15 residues.